This TCR beta chain stems from a study of blood T cell repertoires in COVID-19. Across the study: Donors in the United States, Italy and Spain gave samples during acute or convalescent COVID-19. T cells, B-cell-depleted T cells, or PBMCs supplied cDNA or gDNA.

In the study's own analysis: Estimated nucleated cell counts came from reference gene primer amplification. Some clones are missing from TCRdb's copy, which holds only in-frame ones; the method was immunoSEQ multiplex PCR. V and J calls and clone size are as listed in that table; D and trimming were resolved from the DNA. The data show 200,000 to 250,000 clones, roughly 80% seen once. The ends were cut back, 7 bases at V and 3 bases at J, with 15 bases in the middle. Germline V gene sequence: CDR1 MNHEY, CDR2 SVGAGI. There are 14 residues in the CDR3. This chain joins TRBV6-5 and TRBJ1-1; tentatively, D is TRBD1 (6 bases). Source material: peripheral blood. This receptor was obtained from a woman aged 70-85 years with active or convalescent COVID-19. CDR3 in DNA: TGTGCCAGCACCTTCGGGGGGGGCGACACTGAAGCTTTCTTT. It specifies CASTFGGGDTEAFF.